This T cell receptor beta chain emerged from a study of brain T cells in children with intractable seizures. In the case of this clone: What it binds is unknown.

CDR1 and CDR2 (germline): MNHEY, SMNVEV (reference sequence). V was pared by 6 bases and J by 3 bases, with 28 bases between. CDR3 length: 19 amino acids. Only cases whose brain tissue showed the highest T cell transcript signatures were sequenced. The data were produced by immunoSEQ multiplex PCR, yet TCRdb's version contains in-frame clones alone and is incomplete. This table has about 110,000 clones, approximately 94% appearing once. Whole-study results and caveats: Pre- and post-surgery blood differed in depth, so pre-surgery absences may be undersampling.

This material consisted of peripheral blood, taken at surgery. The sequence derives from a boy in the first two years of life with hemimegalencephaly and intractable seizures. The chain has TRBV27 and TRBJ2-3, with D tentatively TRBD2 (5 bases). CDR3 loop: CASRSMPRGGSSKTDTQYF. CDR3 DNA sequence: TGTGCCAGCAGATCTATGCCCCGCGGAGGAAGCTCGAAAACAGATACGCAGTATTTT.